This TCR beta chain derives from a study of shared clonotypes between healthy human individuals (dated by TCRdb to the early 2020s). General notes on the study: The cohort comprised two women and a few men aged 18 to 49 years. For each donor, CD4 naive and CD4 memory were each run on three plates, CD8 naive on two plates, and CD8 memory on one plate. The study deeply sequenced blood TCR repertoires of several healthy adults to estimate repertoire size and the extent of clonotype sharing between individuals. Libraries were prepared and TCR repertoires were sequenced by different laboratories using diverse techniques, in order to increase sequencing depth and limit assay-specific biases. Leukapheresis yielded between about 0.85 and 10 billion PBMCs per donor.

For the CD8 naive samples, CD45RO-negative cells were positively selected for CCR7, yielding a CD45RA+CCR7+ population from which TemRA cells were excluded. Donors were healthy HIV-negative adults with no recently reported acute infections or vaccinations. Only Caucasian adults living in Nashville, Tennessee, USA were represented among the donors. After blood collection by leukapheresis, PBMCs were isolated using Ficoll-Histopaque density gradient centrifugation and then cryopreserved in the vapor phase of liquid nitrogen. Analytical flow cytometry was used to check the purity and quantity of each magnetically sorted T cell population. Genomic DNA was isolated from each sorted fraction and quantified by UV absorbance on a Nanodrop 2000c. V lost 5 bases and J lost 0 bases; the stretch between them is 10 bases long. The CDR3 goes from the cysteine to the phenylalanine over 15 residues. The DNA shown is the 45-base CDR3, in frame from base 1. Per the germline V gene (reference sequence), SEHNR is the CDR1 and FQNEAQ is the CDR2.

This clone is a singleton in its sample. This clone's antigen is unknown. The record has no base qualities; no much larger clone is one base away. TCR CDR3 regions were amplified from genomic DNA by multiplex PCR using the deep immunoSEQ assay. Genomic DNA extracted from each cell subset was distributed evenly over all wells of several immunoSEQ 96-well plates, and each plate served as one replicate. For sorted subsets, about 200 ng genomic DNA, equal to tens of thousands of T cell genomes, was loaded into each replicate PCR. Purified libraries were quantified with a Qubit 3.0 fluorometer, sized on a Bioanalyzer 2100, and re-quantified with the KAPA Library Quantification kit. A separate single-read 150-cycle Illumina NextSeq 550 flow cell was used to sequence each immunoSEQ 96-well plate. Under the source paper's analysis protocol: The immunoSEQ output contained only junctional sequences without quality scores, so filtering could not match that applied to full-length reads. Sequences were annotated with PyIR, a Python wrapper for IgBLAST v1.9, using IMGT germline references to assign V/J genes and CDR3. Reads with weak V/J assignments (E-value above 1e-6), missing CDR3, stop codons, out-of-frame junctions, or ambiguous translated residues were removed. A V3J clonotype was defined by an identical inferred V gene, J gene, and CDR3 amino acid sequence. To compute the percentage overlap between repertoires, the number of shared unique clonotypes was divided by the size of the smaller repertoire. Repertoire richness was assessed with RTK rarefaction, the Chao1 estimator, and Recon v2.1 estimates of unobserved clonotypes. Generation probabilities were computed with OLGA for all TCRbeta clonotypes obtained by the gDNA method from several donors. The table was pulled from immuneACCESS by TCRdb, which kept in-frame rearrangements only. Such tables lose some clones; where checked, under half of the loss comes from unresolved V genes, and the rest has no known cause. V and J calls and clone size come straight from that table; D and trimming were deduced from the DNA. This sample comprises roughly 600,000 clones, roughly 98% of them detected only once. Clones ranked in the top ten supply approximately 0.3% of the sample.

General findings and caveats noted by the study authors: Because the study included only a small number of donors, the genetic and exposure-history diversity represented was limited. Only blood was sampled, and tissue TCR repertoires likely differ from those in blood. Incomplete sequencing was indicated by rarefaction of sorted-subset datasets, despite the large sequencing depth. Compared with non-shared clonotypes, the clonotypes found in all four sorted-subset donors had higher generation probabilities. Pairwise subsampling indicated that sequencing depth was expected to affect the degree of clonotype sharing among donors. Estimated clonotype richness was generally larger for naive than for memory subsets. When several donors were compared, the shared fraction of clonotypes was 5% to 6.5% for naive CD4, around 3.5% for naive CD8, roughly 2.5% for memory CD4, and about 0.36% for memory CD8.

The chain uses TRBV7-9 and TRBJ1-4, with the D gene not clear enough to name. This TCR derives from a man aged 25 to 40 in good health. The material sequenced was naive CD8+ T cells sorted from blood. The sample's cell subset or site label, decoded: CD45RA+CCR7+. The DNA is TGTGCCAGCAGCCCGGTAACTGCAACTAATGAAAAACTGTTTTTT. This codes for CASSPVTATNEKLFF.